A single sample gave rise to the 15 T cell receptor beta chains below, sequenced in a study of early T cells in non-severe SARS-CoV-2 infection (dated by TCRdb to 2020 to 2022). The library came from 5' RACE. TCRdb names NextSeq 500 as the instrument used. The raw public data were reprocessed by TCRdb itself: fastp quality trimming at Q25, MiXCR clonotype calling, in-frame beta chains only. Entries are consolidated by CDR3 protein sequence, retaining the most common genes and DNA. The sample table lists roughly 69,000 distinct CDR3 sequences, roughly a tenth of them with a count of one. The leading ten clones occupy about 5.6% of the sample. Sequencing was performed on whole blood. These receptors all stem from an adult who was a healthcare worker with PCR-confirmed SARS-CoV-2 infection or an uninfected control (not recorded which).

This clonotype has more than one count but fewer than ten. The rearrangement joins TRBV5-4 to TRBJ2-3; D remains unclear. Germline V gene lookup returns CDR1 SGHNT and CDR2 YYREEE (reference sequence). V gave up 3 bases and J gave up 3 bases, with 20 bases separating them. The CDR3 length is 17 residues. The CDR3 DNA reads TGTGCCAGCAGCTCTACCGGGCCCAGGAGATGGACAGATACGCAGTATTTT. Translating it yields CASSSTGPRRWTDTQYF. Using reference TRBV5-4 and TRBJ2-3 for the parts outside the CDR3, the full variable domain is ETGVTQSPTHLIKTRGQQVTLRCSSQSGHNTVSWYQQALGQGPQFIFQYYREEENGRGNFPPRFSGLQFPNYSSELNVNALELDDSALYLCASSSTGPRRWTDTQYFGPGTRLTVL.

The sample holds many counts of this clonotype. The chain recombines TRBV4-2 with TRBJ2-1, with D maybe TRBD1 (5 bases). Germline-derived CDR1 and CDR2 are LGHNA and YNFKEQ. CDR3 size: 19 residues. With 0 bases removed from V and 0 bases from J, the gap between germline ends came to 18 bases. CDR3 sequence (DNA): TGTGCCAGCAGCCAAGATCCCATTCAGGGCCTCAACTCCTACAATGAGCAGTTCTTC. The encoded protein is CASSQDPIQGLNSYNEQFF.

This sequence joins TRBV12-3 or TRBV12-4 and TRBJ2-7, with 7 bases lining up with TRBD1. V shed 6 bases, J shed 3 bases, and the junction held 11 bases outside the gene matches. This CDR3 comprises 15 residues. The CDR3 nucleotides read TGTGCCAGCAGAGCTGACAGGGCTTGTATCTACGAGCAGTACTTC. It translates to CASRADRACIYEQYF.

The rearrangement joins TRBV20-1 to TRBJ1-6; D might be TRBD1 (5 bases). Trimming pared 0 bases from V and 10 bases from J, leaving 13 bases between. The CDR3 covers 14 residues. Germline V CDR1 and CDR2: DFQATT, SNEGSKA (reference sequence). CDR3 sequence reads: CSARDRVWESPLHF. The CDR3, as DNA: TGCAGTGCTAGAGACAGGGTTTGGGAATCACCCCTCCACTTT.

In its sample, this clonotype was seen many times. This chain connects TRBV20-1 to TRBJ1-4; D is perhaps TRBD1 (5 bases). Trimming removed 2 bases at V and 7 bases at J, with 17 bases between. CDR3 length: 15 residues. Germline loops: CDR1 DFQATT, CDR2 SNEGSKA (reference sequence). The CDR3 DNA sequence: TGCAGTGCTAGATTGGCGGGCAGGGCTGGTGAAAAACTGTTTTTT. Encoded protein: CSARLAGRAGEKLFF.

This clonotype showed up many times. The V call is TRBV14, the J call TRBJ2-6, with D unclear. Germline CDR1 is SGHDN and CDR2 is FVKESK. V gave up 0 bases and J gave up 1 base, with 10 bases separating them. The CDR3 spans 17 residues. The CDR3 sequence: CASSQDLLGSGANVLTF. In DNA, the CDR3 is TGTGCCAGCAGCCAAGATCTGTTGGGGTCTGGGGCCAACGTCCTGACTTTC.

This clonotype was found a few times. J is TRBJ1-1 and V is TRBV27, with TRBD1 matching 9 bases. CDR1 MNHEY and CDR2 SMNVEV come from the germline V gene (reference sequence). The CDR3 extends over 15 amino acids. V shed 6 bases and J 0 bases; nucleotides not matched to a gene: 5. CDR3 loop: CASSWDRAMNTEAFF. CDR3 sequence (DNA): TGTGCCAGCAGCTGGGACAGGGCGATGAACACTGAAGCTTTCTTT.

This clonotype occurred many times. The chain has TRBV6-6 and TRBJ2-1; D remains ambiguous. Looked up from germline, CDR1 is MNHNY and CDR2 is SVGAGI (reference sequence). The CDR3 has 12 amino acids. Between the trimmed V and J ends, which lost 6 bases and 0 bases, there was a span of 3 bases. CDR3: CASRDSYNEQFF. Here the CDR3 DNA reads TGTGCCAGCAGAGACTCCTACAATGAGCAGTTCTTC.

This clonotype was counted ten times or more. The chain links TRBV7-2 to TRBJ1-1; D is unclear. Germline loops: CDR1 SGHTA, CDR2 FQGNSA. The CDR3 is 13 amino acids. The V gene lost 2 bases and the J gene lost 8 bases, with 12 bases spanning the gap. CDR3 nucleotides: TGTGCCAGCAGCTTAAACGTTTCACCCGAAGCTTTCTTT. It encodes CASSLNVSPEAFF.

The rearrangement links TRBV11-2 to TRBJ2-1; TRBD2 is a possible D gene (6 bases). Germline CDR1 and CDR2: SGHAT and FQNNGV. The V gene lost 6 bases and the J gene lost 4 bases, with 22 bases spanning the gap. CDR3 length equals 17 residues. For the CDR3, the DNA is TGTGCCAGCAGAAAAGGATCGTTGGCGGGATTTTACAATGAGCAGTTCTTC. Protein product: CASRKGSLAGFYNEQFF.

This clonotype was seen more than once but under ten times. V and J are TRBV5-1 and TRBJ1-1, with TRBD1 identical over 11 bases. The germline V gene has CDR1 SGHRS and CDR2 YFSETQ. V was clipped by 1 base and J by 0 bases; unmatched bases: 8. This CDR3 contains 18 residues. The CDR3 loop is CASSLPPGQGGMNTEAFF. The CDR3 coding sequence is TGCGCCAGCAGCTTGCCCCCGGGACAGGGGGGGATGAACACTGAAGCTTTCTTT. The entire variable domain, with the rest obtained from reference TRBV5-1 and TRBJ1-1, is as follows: KAGVTQTPRYLIKTRGQQVTLSCSPISGHRSVSWYQQTPGQGLQFLFEYFSETQRNKGNFPGRFSGRQFSNSRSEMNVSTLELGDSALYLCASSLPPGQGGMNTEAFFGQGTRLTVV.

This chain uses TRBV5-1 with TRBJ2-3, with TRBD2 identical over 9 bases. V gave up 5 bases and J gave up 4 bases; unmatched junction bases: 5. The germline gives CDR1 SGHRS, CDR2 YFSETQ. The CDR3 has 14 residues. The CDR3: CASSQAGGPDTQYF. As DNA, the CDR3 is TGCGCCAGCAGTCAAGCGGGGGGACCAGATACGCAGTATTTT.

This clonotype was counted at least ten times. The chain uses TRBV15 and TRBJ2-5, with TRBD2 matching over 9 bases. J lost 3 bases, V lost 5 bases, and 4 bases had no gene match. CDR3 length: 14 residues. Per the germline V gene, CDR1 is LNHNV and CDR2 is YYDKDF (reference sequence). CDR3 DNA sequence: TGTGCCACCAGCCGTAGCGGGAGAGAAGAGACCCAGTACTTC. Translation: CATSRSGREETQYF.

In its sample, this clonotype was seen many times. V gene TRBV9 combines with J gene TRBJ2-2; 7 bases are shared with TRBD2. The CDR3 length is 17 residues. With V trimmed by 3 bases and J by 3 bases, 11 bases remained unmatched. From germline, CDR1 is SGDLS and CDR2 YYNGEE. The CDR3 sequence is CASSARGASGHTGELFF. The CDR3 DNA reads TGTGCCAGCAGCGCCCGAGGGGCTAGCGGTCACACCGGGGAGCTGTTTTTT.

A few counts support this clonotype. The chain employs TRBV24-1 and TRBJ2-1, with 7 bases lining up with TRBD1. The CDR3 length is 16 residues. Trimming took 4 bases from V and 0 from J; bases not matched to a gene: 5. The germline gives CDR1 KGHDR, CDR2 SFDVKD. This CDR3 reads CATSDPTGSSYNEQFF. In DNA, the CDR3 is TGTGCCACCAGTGACCCGACAGGGAGCTCCTACAATGAGCAGTTCTTC.